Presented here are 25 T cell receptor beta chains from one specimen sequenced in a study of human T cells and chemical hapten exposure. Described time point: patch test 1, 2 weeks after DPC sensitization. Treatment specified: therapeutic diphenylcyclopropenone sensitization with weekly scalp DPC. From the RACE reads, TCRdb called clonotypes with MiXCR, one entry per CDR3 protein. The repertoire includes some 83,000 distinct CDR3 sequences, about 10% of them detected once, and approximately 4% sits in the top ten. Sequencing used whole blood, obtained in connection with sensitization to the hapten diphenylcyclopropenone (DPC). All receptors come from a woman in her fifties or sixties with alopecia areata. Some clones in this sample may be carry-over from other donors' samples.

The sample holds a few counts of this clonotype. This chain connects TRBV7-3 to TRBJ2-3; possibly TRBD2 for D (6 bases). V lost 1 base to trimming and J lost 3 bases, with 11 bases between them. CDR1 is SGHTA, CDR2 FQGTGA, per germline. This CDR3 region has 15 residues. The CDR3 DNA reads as TGTGCCAGCAGCTTAATTGGCGGGGTGACAGATACGCAGTATTTT. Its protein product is CASSLIGGVTDTQYF.

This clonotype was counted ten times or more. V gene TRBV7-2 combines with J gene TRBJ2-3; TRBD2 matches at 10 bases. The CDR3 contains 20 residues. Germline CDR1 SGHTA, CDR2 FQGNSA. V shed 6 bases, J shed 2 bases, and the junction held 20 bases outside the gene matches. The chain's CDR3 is CASSKLTGVGLAGATDTQYF. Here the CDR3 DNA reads TGTGCCAGCAGTAAGCTTACCGGGGTCGGGCTAGCGGGAGCCACAGATACGCAGTATTTT.

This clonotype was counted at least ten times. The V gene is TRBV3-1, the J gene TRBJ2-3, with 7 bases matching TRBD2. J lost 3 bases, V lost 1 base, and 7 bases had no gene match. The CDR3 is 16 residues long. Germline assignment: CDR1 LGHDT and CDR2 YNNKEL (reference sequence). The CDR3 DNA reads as TGTGCCAGCAGCCAAGCGGCGGGACTAACGACAGATACGCAGTATTTT. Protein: CASSQAAGLTTDTQYF.

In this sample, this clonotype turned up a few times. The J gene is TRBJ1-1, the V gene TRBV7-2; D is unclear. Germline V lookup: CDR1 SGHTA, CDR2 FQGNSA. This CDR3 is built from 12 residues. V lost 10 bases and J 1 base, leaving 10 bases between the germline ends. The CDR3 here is CATFTQNTEAFF. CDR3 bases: TGTGCCACCTTCACCCAGAACACTGAAGCTTTCTTT.

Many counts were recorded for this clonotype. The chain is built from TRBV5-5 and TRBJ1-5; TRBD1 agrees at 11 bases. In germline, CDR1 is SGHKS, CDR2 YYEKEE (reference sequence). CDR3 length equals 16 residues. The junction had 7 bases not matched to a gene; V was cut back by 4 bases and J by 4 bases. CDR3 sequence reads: CASSIRTGGSNQPQHF. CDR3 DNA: TGTGCCAGCAGCATAAGGACAGGGGGCAGTAATCAGCCCCAGCATTTT.

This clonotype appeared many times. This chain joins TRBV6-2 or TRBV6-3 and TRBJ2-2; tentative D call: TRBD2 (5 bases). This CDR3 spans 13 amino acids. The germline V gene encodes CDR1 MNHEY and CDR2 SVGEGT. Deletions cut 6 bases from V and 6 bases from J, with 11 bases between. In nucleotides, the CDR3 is TGTGCCAGCAGCTCACTAGTCTCCGGGGAGCTGTTTTTT. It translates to CASSSLVSGELFF.

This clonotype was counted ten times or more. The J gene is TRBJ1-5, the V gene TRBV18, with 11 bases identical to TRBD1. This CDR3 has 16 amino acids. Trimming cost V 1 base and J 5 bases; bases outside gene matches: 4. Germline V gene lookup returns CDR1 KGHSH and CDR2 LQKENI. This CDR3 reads CASSPLDRGRDQPQHF. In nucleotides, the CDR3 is TGTGCCAGCTCACCACTGGACAGGGGGCGCGATCAGCCCCAGCATTTT.

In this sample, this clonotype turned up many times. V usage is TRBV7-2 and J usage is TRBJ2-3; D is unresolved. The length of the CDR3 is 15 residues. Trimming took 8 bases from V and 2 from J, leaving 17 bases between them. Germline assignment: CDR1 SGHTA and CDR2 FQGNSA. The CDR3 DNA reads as TGTGCCAGCCTCTCCTCGGCGATTTACACAGATACGCAGTATTTT. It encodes CASLSSAIYTDTQYF. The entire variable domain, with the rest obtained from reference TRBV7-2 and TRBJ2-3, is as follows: GAGVSQSPSNKVTEKGKDVELRCDPISGHTALYWYRQSLGQGLEFLIYFQGNSAPDKSGLPSDRFSAERTGGSVSTLTIQRTQQEDSAVYLCASLSSAIYTDTQYFGPGTRLTVL.

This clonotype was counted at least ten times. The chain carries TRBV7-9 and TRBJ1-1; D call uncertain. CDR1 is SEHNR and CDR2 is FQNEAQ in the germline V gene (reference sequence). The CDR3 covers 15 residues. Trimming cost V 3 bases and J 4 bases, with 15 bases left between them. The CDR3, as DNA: TGTGCCAGCAGCTTGAGGGATATGTCTGGCACTGAAGCTTTCTTT. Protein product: CASSLRDMSGTEAFF.

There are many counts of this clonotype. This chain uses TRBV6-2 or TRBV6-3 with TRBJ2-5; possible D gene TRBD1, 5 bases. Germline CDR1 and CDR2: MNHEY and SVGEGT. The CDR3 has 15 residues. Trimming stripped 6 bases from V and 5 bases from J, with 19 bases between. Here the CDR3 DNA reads TGTGCCAGCAGAAAAACAGGTCTTGATTTGGAGACCCAGTACTTC. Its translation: CASRKTGLDLETQYF.

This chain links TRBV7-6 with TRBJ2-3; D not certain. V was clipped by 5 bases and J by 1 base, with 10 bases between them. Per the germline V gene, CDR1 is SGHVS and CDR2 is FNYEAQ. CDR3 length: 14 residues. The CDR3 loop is CASSPILGTDTQYF. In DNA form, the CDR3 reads TGTGCCAGCAGCCCGATATTGGGCACAGATACGCAGTATTTT.

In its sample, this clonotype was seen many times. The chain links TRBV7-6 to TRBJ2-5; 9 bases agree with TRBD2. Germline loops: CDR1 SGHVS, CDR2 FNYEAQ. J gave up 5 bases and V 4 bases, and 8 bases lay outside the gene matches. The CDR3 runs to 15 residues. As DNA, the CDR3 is TGTGCCAGCAGCTACGGCGGGGGGGCCGGTGAGACCCAGTACTTC. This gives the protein CASSYGGGAGETQYF.

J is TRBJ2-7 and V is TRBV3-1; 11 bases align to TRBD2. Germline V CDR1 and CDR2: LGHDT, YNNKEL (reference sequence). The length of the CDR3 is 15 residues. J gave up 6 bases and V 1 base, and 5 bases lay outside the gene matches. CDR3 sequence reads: CASSQGLAGGGEQYF. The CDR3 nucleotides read TGTGCCAGCAGCCAAGGCCTAGCGGGAGGAGGCGAGCAGTACTTC.

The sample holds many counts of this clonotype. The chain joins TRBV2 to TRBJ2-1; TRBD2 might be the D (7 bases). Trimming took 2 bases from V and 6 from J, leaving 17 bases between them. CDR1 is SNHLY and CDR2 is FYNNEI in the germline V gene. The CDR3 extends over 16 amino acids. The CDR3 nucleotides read TGTGCCAGCAGTGAATCTTTGGGGGGGGCCTTCAATGAGCAGTTCTTC. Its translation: CASSESLGGAFNEQFF.

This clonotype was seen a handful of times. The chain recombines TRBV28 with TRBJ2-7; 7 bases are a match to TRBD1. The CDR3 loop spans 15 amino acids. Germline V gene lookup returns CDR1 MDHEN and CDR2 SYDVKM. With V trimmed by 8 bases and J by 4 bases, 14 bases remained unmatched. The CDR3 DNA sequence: TGTGCCAGCGAAAAACAGGGGCGAAGAAAATACGAGCAGTACTTC. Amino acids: CASEKQGRRKYEQYF.

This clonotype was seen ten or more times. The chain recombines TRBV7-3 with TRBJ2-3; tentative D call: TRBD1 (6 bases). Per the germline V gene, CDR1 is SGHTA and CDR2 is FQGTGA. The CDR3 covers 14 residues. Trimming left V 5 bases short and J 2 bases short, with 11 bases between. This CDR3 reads CASSAQGSTDTQYF. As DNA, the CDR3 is TGTGCCAGCAGCGCACAGGGTTCCACAGATACGCAGTATTTT.

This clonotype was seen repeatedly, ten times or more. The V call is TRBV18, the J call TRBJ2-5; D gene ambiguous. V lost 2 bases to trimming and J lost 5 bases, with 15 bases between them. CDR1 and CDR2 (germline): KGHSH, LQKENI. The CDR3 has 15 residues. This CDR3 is CASSPTLQTTETQYF. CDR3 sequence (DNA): TGTGCCAGCTCACCAACGTTACAGACGACGGAGACCCAGTACTTC. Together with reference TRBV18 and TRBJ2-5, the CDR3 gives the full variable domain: NAGVMQNPRHLVRRRGQEARLRCSPMKGHSHVYWYRQLPEEGLKFMVYLQKENIIDESGMPKERFSAEFPKEGPSILRIQQVVRGDSAAYFCASSPTLQTTETQYFGPGTRLLVL.

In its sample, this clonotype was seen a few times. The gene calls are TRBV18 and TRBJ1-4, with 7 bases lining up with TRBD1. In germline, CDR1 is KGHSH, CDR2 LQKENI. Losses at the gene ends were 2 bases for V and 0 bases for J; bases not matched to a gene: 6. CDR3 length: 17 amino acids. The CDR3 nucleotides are TGTGCCAGCTCACCAGTCCCGGGACAGTCAACTAATGAAAAACTGTTTTTT. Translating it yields CASSPVPGQSTNEKLFF. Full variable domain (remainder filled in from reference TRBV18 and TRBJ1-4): NAGVMQNPRHLVRRRGQEARLRCSPMKGHSHVYWYRQLPEEGLKFMVYLQKENIIDESGMPKERFSAEFPKEGPSILRIQQVVRGDSAAYFCASSPVPGQSTNEKLFFGSGTQLSVL.

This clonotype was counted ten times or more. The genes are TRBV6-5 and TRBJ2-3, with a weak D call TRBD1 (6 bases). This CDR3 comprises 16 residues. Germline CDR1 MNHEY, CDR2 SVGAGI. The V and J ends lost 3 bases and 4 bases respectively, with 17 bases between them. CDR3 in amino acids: CASSYTLGTTPDTQYF. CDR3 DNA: TGTGCCAGCAGTTATACCCTGGGGACAACCCCAGATACGCAGTATTTT.

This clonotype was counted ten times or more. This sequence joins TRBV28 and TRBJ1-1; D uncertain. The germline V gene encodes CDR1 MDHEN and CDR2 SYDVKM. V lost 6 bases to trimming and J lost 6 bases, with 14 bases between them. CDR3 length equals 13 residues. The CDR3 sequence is CASREIPEPEAFF. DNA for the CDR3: TGTGCCAGCAGGGAGATCCCCGAACCTGAAGCTTTCTTT.

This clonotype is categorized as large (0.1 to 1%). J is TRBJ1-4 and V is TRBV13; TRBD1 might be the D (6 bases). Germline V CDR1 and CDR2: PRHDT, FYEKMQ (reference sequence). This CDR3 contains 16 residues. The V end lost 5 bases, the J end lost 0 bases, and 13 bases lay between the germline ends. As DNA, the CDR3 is TGTGCCAGCAGCCTACAGGGTTGGGCAACTAATGAAAAACTGTTTTTT. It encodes CASSLQGWATNEKLFF.

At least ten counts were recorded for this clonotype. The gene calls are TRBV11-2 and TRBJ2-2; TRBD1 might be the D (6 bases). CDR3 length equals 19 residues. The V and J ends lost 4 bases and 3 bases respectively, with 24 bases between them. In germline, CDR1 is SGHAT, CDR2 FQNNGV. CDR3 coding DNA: TGTGCCAGCAGCTCCATCTATCAAACAGGGATTGCCTACACCGGGGAGCTGTTTTTT. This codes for CASSSIYQTGIAYTGELFF.

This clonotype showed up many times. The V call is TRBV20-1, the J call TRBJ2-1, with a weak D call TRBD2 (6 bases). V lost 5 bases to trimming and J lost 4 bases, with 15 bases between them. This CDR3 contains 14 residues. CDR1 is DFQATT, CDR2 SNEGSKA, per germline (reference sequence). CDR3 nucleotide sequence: TGCAGTGCTCGTTGGGGCGGGGCTTACAATGAGCAGTTCTTC. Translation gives CSARWGGAYNEQFF.

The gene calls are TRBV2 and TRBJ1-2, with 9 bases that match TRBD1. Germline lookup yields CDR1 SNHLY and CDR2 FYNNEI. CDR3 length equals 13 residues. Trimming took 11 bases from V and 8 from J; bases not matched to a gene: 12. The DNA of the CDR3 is TGTGCCGTCGGGACAGGGAGGATAAGAGGCTACACCTTC. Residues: CAVGTGRIRGYTF.

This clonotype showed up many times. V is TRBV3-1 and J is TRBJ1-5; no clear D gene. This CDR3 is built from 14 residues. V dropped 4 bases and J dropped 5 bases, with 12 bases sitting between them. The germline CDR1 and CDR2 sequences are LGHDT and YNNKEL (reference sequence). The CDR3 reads CASSRSFLDQPQHF. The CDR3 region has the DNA TGTGCCAGCAGCCGATCTTTCCTGGATCAGCCCCAGCATTTT.